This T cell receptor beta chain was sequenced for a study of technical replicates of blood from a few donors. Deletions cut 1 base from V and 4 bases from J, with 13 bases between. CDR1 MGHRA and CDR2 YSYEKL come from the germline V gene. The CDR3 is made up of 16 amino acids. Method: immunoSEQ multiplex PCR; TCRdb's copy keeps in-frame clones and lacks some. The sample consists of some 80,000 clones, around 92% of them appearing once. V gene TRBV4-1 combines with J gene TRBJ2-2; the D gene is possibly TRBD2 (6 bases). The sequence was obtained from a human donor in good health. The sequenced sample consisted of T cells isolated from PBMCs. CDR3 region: CASSQAGTFTTGELFF. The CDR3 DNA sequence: TGCGCCAGCAGCCAAGCAGGGACTTTCACCACCGGGGAGCTGTTTTTT.